This T cell receptor (beta chain) emerged from a study of cytotoxic CD8 clonotypes in ibrutinib-treated CLL. The wider study: Response samples were drawn at a median of roughly 13 months of treatment, range 6 to 36. The study, taken as a whole, reports: Circulating CD8+ T-cell counts were tracked by baseline clonality, which exceeded that of age-matched healthy donors.

CDR1 and CDR2 from the germline V gene are WSHSY and SAAADI. The CDR3 has 15 residues. V lost 2 bases to trimming and J lost 0 bases, with 10 bases between them. This clone was observed a single time. What it binds is unknown. Repertoires were generated with immunoSEQ multiplex PCR, while TCRdb's copy carries only in-frame clones and drops some. The table includes 130,000 or so clones, roughly 77% detected once. The chain recombines TRBV10-2 with TRBJ1-2; D is unclear. Material: PBMCs, obtained after 12 months of ibrutinib treatment. The receptor was derived from a human donor with chronic lymphocytic leukemia. The CDR3 DNA reads TGCGCCAGCAGTGAGGGGTCTTTCCCTAACTATGGCTACACCTTC. Amino acids: CASSEGSFPNYGYTF.